The entry that follows covers one T cell receptor (beta chain) sequence. Antigen: not known. Only in-frame clones appear in the TCRdb table, and some are missing; sequencing was by immunoSEQ multiplex PCR. The sample lists roughly 50,000 clones, approximately 79% occurring once. The record originates from a study of a mutant IDH1 vaccine in newly diagnosed glioma. Study-wide context: Standard pretreatment was either radiotherapy, temozolomide, or, for most, radiochemotherapy with temozolomide.

Noted time point: week 35, safety follow-up. In the vaccine, a single dose held 300 ug of the mutant IDH1 20-mer peptide, along with topical imiquimod. The sequencing used PBMCs, collected from a glioma patient whose treatment included an IDH1 peptide vaccine. This sequence was found in a man aged 40-49 years with glioma.

The CDR3 DNA reads TGCGCCAGCAGCCAAGATCAAGGGGATGGAGGTGGCTACACCTTC. Protein: CASSQDQGDGGGYTF. The chain employs TRBV4-1 and TRBJ1-2; tentatively, D is TRBD1 (5 bases). Germline CDR1 MGHRA, CDR2 YSYEKL. This CDR3 has 15 residues. Trimming stripped 0 bases from V and 7 bases from J, with 15 bases between.